This T cell receptor (beta chain) was identified during a study of T cells in Graves' hyperthyroidism and ophthalmopathy. RNA transcripts served as the template for amplifying TCR beta CDR3 regions. Carried out on the TCR CDR3, a first-round RT-PCR used the HTBI primer set. TCRdb redid the calling of the multiplex PCR reads with MiXCR, one entry per CDR3 protein. The sample carries 450,000 to 700,000 distinct CDR3 sequences, 40% to 55% recorded once. Notes on the study in general: A model using 13 V-J features told ophthalmopathy apart from stable hyperthyroidism. Blood also contained most expanded thyroid clonotypes above 0.001.

Exclusion of patients followed from uncontrolled infection, other autoimmune disease, pregnancy or lactation. CDR3 size: 11 residues. V was shortened by 8 bases and J by 1 base, with 5 bases between the two germline ends. CDR1 is SGHTA, CDR2 FQGNSA, per germline. This clonotype was counted ten times or more. The antigen remains unidentified. The receptor comes from an adult woman with Graves' disease, either hyperthyroidism or ophthalmopathy (not recorded which). The sequencing sample was made of peripheral blood or thyroid tissue (not recorded which). The chain couples TRBV7-2 to TRBJ1-1; unclear D gene. The DNA of the CDR3 is TGTGCCAGCGATAAGAACACTGAAGCTTTCTTT. Its protein product is CASDKNTEAFF. The entire variable domain, with the rest obtained from reference TRBV7-2 and TRBJ1-1, is as follows: GAGVSQSPSNKVTEKGKDVELRCDPISGHTALYWYRQSLGQGLEFLIYFQGNSAPDKSGLPSDRFSAERTGGSVSTLTIQRTQQEDSAVYLCASDKNTEAFFGQGTRLTVV.